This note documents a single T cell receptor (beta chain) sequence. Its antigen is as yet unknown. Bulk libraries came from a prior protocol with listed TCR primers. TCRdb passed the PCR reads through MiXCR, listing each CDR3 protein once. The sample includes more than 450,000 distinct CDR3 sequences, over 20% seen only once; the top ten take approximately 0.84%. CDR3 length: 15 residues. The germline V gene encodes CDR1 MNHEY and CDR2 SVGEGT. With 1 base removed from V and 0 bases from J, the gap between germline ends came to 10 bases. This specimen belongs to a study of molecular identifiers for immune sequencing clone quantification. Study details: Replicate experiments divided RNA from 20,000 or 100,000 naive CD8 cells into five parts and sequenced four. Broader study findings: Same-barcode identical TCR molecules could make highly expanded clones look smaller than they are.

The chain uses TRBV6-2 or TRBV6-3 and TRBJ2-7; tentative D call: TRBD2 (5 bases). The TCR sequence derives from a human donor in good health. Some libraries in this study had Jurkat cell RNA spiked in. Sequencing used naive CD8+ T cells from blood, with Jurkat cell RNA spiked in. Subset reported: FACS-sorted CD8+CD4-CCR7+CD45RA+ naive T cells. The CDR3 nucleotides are TGTGCCAGCAGTTACTACGGGAAAAGCTCCTACGAGCAGTACTTC. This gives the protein CASSYYGKSSYEQYF.